This T cell receptor (beta chain) was identified in a study of OX40 agonist ivuxolimab in advanced cancers. Study-level information: In this cohort, patients received ivuxolimab, an agonistic anti-OX40 (CD134) antibody. Patients were infused with ivuxolimab every 2 weeks at 0.01 to 10 mg/kg. Whole-study results and caveats: In the 0.1 to 3.0 mg/kg range, CD4+ and CD8+ blood T cells had expanded clonally by week 6.

Points on this clone: The antigen is not known.

The table came from immunoSEQ multiplex PCR; TCRdb's copy has only in-frame clones and leaves some out. The sample lists roughly 64,000 clones; about 85% were seen once. This receptor was obtained from an adult with an advanced solid tumor such as melanoma, head and neck, liver or kidney cancer. Sequencing used CD4+ or CD8+ T cells sorted from blood, obtained in a trial of the OX40 agonist ivuxolimab.

The CDR3 is CASSPRAGQAYEQYF. Here the CDR3 DNA reads TGCGCCAGCAGCCCCAGAGCTGGGCAGGCCTACGAGCAGTACTTC. The chain uses TRBV5-1 and TRBJ2-7; D remains ambiguous. The CDR3 covers 15 residues. Trimming took 4 bases from V and 2 from J, leaving 16 bases between them. In germline, CDR1 is SGHRS, CDR2 YFSETQ.